This TCR beta chain was observed in a study of blood T cell repertoires in COVID-19. Trimming at V came to 4 bases and at J to 3 bases, leaving 6 bases not matched to a gene. CDR3 length: 15 residues. Looked up from germline, CDR1 is SGHRS and CDR2 is YFSETQ. This table comes from immunoSEQ multiplex PCR, and its TCRdb copy is limited to in-frame clones, with some not included. The table has under 450,000 clones, roughly 86% seen once. Participants spanned ages about 18 to 95 years and resided in 20 to 25 US areas. Sample: PBMCs or T cells enriched from blood (not recorded which). The clonotype comes from a man aged 30 to 39 who had recovered from COVID-19. The chain uses TRBV5-1 and TRBJ1-4; 7 nucleotides agree with TRBD1. In DNA, the CDR3 is TGCGCCAGCAGCGGAGGACAGGCGCCTAATGAAAAACTGTTTTTT. It specifies CASSGGQAPNEKLFF.